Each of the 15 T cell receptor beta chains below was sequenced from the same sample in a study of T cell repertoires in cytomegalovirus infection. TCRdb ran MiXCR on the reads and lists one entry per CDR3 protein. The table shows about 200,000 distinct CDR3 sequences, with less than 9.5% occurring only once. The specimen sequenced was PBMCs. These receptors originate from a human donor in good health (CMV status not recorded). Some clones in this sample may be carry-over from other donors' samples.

DNA of the CDR3: TGTGCCAGCAGCGCGGATGCCCCGGTACAACTGTTTTTT. As protein: CASSADAPVQLFF. The chain links TRBV2 to TRBJ1-4; no clear D. CDR3 length: 13 residues. The germline V and J ends were trimmed by 6 bases and 12 bases, with 17 bases remaining between them. CDR1 is SNHLY, CDR2 FYNNEI, per germline. The whole variable domain, filled in from reference TRBV2 and TRBJ1-4, reads EPEVTQTPSHQVTQMGQEVILRCVPISNHLYFYWYRQILGQKVEFLVSFYNNEISEKSEIFDDQFSVERPDGSNFTLKIRSTKLEDSAMYFCASSADAPVQLFFGSGTQLSVL.

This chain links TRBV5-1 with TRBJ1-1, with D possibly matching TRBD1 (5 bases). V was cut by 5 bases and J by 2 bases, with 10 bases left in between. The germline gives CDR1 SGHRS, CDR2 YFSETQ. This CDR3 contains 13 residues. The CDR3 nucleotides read TGCGCCAGCAGACAACAGGTAAACACTGAAGCTTTCTTT. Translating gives CASRQQVNTEAFF.

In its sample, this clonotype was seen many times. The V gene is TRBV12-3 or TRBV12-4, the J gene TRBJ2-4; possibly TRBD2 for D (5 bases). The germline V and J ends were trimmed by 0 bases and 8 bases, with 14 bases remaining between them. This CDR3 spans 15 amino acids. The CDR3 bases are TGTGCCAGCAGTTTAGCGCTGGTAGGGAGCCACATTCAGTACTTC. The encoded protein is CASSLALVGSHIQYF.

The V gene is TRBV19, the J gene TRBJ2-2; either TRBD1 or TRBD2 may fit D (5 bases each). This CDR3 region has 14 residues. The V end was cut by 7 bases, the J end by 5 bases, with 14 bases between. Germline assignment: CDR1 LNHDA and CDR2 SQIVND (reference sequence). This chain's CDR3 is CASTTTWGTGELFF. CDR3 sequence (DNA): TGTGCCAGTACTACAACCTGGGGGACCGGGGAGCTGTTTTTT.

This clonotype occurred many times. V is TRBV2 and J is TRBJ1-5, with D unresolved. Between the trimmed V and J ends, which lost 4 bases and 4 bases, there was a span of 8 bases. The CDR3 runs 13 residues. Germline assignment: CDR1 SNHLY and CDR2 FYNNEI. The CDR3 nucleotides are TGTGCCAGCAGTGTGGACGGTAATCAGCCCCAGCATTTT. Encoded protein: CASSVDGNQPQHF.

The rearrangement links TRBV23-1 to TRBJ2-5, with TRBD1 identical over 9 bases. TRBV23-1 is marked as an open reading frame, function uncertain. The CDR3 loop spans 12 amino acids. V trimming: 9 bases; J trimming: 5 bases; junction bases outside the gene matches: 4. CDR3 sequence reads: CARHRGLETQYF. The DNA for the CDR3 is TGCGCCAGGCACAGGGGGCTGGAGACCCAGTACTTC.

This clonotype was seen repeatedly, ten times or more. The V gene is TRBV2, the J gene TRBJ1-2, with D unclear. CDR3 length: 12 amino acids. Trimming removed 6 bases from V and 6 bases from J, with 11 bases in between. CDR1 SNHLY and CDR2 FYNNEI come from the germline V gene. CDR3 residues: CASRQEMDGYTF. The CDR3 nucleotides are TGTGCCAGCAGGCAGGAAATGGATGGCTACACCTTC. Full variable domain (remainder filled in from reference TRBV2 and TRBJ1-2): EPEVTQTPSHQVTQMGQEVILRCVPISNHLYFYWYRQILGQKVEFLVSFYNNEISEKSEIFDDQFSVERPDGSNFTLKIRSTKLEDSAMYFCASRQEMDGYTFGSGTRLTVV.

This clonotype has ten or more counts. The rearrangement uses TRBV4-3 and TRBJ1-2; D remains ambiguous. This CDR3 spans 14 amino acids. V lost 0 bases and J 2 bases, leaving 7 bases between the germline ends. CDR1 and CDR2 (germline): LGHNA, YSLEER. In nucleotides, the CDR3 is TGCGCCAGCAGCCAAGACAGGAGAAACTATGGCTACACCTTC. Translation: CASSQDRRNYGYTF.

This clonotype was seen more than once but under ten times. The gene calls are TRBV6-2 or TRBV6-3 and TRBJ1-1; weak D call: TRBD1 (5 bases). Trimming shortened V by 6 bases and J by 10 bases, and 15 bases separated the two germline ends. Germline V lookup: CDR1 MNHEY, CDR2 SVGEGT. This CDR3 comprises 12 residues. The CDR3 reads CASSSRDPGAFF. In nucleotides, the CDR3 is TGTGCCAGCAGCTCAAGGGACCCGGGAGCTTTCTTT.

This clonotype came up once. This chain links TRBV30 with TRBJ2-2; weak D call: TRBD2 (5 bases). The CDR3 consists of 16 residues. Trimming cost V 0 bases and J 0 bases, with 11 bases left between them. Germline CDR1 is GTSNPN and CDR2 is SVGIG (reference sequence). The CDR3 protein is CAWSVPRGTNTGELFF. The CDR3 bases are TGTGCCTGGAGTGTACCCCGGGGAACGAACACCGGGGAGCTGTTTTTT.

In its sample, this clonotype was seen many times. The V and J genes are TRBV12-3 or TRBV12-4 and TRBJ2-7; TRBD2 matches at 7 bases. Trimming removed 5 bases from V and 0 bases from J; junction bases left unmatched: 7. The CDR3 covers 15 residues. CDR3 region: CASSPAGLSSYEQYF. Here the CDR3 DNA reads TGTGCCAGCAGTCCAGCGGGATTAAGCTCCTACGAGCAGTACTTC.

CDR3 sequence: CSARDVRAQNEKLFF. The DNA for the CDR3 is TGCAGTGCTAGAGATGTCCGAGCCCAGAATGAAAAACTGTTTTTT. V and J are TRBV20-1 and TRBJ1-4; D not resolved. Trimming took 0 bases from V and 5 from J, leaving 13 bases between them. The CDR3 covers 15 residues. Germline V CDR1 and CDR2: DFQATT, SNEGSKA (reference sequence).

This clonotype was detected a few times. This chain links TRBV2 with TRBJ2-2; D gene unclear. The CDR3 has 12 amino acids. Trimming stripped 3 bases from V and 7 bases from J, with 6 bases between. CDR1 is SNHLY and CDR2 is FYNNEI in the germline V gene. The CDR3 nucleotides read TGTGCCAGCAGTGATTTCGGCGGGGAGCTGTTTTTT. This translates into CASSDFGGELFF.

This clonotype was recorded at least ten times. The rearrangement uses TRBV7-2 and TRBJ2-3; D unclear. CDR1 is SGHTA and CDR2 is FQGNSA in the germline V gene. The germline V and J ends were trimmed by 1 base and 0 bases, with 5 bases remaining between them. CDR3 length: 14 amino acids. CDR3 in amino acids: CASSLVASTDTQYF. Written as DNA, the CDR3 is TGTGCCAGCAGCTTAGTCGCGAGCACAGATACGCAGTATTTT.

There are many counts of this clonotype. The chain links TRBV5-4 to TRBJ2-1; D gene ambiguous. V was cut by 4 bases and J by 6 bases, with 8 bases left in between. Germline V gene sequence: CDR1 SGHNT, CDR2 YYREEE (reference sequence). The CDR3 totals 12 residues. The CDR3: CASSVDRNEQFF. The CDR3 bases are TGTGCCAGCAGCGTGGACCGCAATGAGCAGTTCTTC.